What follows describes a single T cell receptor (beta chain). Its antigen is as yet unknown. The hyperthyroidism patients had all been newly diagnosed, and their disease duration was under 2 months. Their ages ranged from 18 to 65 years. Clinical symptoms, serum thyroxine and TRAb, thyroid ultrasound and orbital computed tomography together formed the diagnostic basis. Researchers amplified the TCR beta CDR3 regions from RNA transcripts. The study used the HTBI primer set for a first-round RT-PCR of the TCR CDR3. In TCRdb, the multiplex PCR reads were re-called with MiXCR into one record per CDR3 protein. The sample contains a few hundred thousand distinct CDR3 sequences, 13% to 15% of which appear only once. These data originate in a study of T cells in Graves' hyperthyroidism and ophthalmopathy. Regarding the study as a whole: Stable hyperthyroidism was told apart from ophthalmopathy by a model built on 13 V-J features. Before onset, by a median of approximately 5.9 months, the model predicted ophthalmopathy.

CDR1 and CDR2 from the germline V gene are MDHEN and SYDVKM. Germline trimming cut 4 bases from V and 4 bases from J; bases unmatched to any gene: 8. The CDR3 runs to 16 residues. This chain links TRBV28 with TRBJ2-1, with TRBD2 matching over 9 bases. This clonotype was obtained from a woman between 40 and 55 years old with Graves' hyperthyroidism that later progressed to Graves' ophthalmopathy. Sequencing was done on a sample of blood. CDR3 sequence: CASSSYGTSRYNEQFF. CDR3 coding DNA: TGTGCCAGCAGTTCCTACGGGACTAGCAGGTACAATGAGCAGTTCTTC.